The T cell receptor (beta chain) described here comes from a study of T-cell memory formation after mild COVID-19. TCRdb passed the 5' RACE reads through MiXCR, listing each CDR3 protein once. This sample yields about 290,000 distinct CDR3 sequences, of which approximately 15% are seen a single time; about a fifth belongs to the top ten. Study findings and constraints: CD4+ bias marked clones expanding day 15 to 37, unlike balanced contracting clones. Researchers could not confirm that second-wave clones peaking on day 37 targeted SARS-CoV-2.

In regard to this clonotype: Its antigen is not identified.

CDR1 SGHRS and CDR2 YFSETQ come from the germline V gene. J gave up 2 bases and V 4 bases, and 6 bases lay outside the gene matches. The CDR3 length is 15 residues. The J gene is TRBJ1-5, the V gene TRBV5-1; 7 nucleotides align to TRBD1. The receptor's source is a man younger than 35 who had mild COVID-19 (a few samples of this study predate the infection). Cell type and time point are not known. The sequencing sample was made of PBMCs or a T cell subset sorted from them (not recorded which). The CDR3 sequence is CASSPDGQGNQPQHF. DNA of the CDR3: TGCGCCAGCAGCCCGGATGGACAGGGCAATCAGCCCCAGCATTTT.